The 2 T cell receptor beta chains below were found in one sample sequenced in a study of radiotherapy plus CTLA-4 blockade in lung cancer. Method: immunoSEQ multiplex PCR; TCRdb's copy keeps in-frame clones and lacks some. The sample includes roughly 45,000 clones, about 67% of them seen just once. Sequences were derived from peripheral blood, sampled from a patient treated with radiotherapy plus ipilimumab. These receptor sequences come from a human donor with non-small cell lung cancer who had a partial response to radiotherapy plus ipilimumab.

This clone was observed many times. The CDR3, as DNA: TGCGCCAGCAGCCAAGATCCACAGGGGAACACTGAAGCTTTCTTT. Translation gives CASSQDPQGNTEAFF. The V and J genes are TRBV4-3 and TRBJ1-1; possibly TRBD1 for D (6 bases). Trimming took off 0 bases at V and 1 base at J, with 9 bases between the two ends. CDR3 length: 15 residues. CDR1 LGHNA and CDR2 YSLEER come from the germline V gene.

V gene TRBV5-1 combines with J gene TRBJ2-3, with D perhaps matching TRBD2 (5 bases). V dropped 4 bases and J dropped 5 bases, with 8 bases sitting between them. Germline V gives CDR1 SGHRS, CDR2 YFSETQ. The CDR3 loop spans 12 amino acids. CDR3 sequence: CASSPEVDTQYF. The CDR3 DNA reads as TGCGCCAGCAGCCCGGAGGTAGATACGCAGTATTTT.